The rows below give T cell receptor beta chains drawn from one sample of a study of shared clonotypes between healthy human individuals. TCRdb's table, derived via immunoSEQ multiplex PCR, lists solely in-frame clones and lacks some. The sample records around 2.5 million clones, 80% to 95% being singletons. Sequencing was performed on naive CD4+ T cells from PBMCs. The receptors were gathered from a man younger than 35 in good health. Some clones in this sample may be carry-over from other donors' samples. Each CDR3 is given with its conserved first and last residue. A D gene is named only where the DNA matches it firmly. Part of the rows lack a size; the others show once, few, many or a class for expanded clones.

.	TRBV27	TRBJ1-4	.	CASSPYTGEKLFF	TGTGCCAGCAGTCCATACACAGGGGAAAAACTGTTTTTT
.	TRBV5-1	TRBJ1-1	few	CASRLTARTEAFF	TGCGCCAGCAGATTGACAGCTCGCACTGAAGCTTTCTTT
.	TRBV28	TRBJ2-3	.	CASSFPWNGPVADTQYF	TGTGCCAGCAGTTTTCCATGGAACGGGCCTGTCGCAGATACGCAGTATTTT
.	TRBV30	TRBJ1-6	.	CASTRGPAGSPLHF	TGTGCCTCAACCAGGGGACCCGCTGGTTCACCCCTCCACTTT
TRBD1	TRBV28	TRBJ1-2	.	CASSITGGGYTF	TGTGCCAGCAGTATAACAGGGGGCGGCTACACCTTC
TRBD1	TRBV18	TRBJ1-1	.	CASSPMGQGMPEAFF	TGTGCCAGCTCACCAATGGGACAGGGGATGCCTGAAGCTTTCTTT
.	TRBV28	TRBJ1-5	.	CASLLSGGPNQPQHF	TGTGCCAGTCTACTGAGTGGGGGGCCCAATCAGCCCCAGCATTTT
.	TRBV28	TRBJ1-3	.	CASSYLLGTLSGNTIYF	TGTGCCAGCAGTTACCTACTGGGCACCCTGTCTGGAAACACCATATATTTT
TRBD1	TRBV19	TRBJ1-1	few	CASSRPRDRGLQNTEAFF	TGTGCCAGTAGTAGACCCCGGGACAGGGGACTCCAGAACACTGAAGCTTTCTTT
.	TRBV5-1	TRBJ1-3	.	CASSLASRGANTIYF	TGCGCCAGCAGCTTGGCCTCCCGGGGGGCAAACACCATATATTTT
.	TRBV4-1	TRBJ1-2	once	CASSLDRNYGYTF	TGCGCCAGCAGCCTGGACCGTAACTATGGCTACACCTTC